This T cell receptor beta chain was retrieved from a study of cytomegalovirus exposure and HLA in healthy donors. Findings and limits, study-wide: Apparent HLA restriction characterized most CMV-associated TCR beta chains in a later analysis. In an earlier analysis, most TCR beta V segments were productive about 87% or about 30% of the time. Sequencing had likely introduced a cluster of highly shared sequence variants as an artifact.

CDR1 and CDR2 from the germline V gene are MNHNS and SASEGT. The V and J ends lost 8 bases and 4 bases respectively, with 9 bases between them. The CDR3 spans 11 residues. Researchers ran the PCR with 60 Vbeta and 13 Jbeta primers. Measured with immunoSEQ multiplex PCR; TCRdb has only the in-frame clones, and not every one. This table has 150,000 to 250,000 clones, approximately 85% appearing once. Concerning this clone itself: What it binds is unknown.

This sequence was found in a woman aged 45-65 years in good health and CMV-seronegative. The chain recombines TRBV6-1 with TRBJ2-7; D uncertain. The source material was PBMCs. The CDR3, as DNA: TGTGCCAGCTTTGGGCTGTACGAGCAGTACTTC. Encoded protein: CASFGLYEQYF.